The rows below give T cell receptor beta chains drawn from one sample of a study of control samples from healthy donors and cancer patients. Data came from immunoSEQ multiplex PCR; TCRdb stores just in-frame clones and leaves some out. The repertoire holds around 130,000 clones, with 89% as singletons. The sample taken for sequencing was PBMCs. Receptors were obtained from a man between 50 and 59 years old with head and neck cancer. The CDR3 runs from the conserved cysteine through the conserved F or W. D genes are given only for firm matches. Clone size is given for some rows only: seen once, a few or many times, or a class if the clone is expanded.

d_call j_call v_call clone_size cdr3_aa cdr3_nt
- TRBJ1-1 TRBV29-1 - CSVLGQPHTEAFF TGCAGCGTCCTGGGGCAGCCCCACACTGAAGCTTTCTTT
- TRBJ2-1 TRBV5-6 - CASSPLGTRGYNEQFF TGTGCCAGCAGCCCCCTCGGGACGCGAGGGTACAATGAGCAGTTCTTC
TRBD1 TRBJ2-3 TRBV6-5 - CASSPGTGVVDTQYF TGTGCCAGCAGCCCCGGGACAGGGGTGGTAGATACGCAGTATTTT
- TRBJ2-7 TRBV27 - CASSLSTGYEQYF TGTGCCAGCAGTTTATCGACAGGATACGAGCAGTACTTC
TRBD1 TRBJ1-3 TRBV19 - CASSMSAGQASGNTIYF TGTGCCAGTAGTATGTCCGCGGGACAGGCCTCTGGAAACACCATATATTTT
- TRBJ2-2 TRBV29-1 - CSVEAGFGNGELFF TGCAGCGTTGAAGCTGGATTCGGTAACGGGGAGCTGTTTTTT
TRBD2 TRBJ2-1 TRBV6-5 - CASSPTSGLYNEQFF TGTGCCAGCAGCCCAACTAGCGGGTTGTACAATGAGCAGTTCTTC
- TRBJ2-1 TRBV5-4 - CASSLGQRLSPYNEQFF TGTGCCAGCAGCTTGGGACAGCGGTTGAGCCCCTACAATGAGCAGTTCTTC
- TRBJ2-2 TRBV30 - CAWGGTAGAGELFF TGTGCCTGGGGAGGGACAGCCGGGGCCGGGGAGCTGTTTTTT
TRBD1 TRBJ2-1 TRBV6-5 few CASRAGTGGREQFF TGTGCCAGCAGGGCCGGGACAGGGGGACGGGAGCAGTTCTTC
TRBD1 TRBJ2-7 TRBV9 once CASSVAGGGEQYF TGTGCCAGCAGCGTAGCAGGGGGCGGCGAGCAGTACTTC
TRBD1 TRBJ2-5 TRBV6-1 once CVSSARLRGRGETQYF TGTGTCAGCAGTGCCCGCCTCAGGGGGCGCGGGGAGACCCAGTACTTC
- TRBJ2-7 TRBV5-1 - CASSLAEGGSSYEQYF TGCGCCAGCAGCTTGGCCGAGGGGGGCAGTTCCTACGAGCAGTACTTC
- TRBJ1-2 TRBV4-1 - CASSPGSNYGYTF TGCGCCAGCAGCCCGGGCTCTAACTATGGCTACACCTTC
- TRBJ2-5 TRBV6-1 - CASSEAMTQTKTQYF TGTGCCAGCAGTGAAGCTATGACCCAAACGAAGACCCAGTACTTC
- TRBJ2-7 TRBV5-6 - CASSHGRQQYF TGTGCCAGCAGCCATGGAAGGCAGCAGTACTTC
- TRBJ1-1 TRBV27 - CASSLGWNTEAFF TGTGCCAGCAGTTTAGGGTGGAACACTGAAGCTTTCTTT
TRBD2 TRBJ2-1 TRBV2 - CASSDGGIYNEQFF TGTGCCAGCTCCGACGGGGGGATTTACAATGAGCAGTTCTTC
- TRBJ1-2 TRBV7-9 once CASSFGGQGYGYTF TGTGCCAGCAGCTTTGGGGGGCAAGGGTATGGCTACACCTTC
- TRBJ1-1 TRBV5-1 - CASSLLGVAGNTEAFF TGCGCCAGCAGCTTGCTCGGGGTCGCAGGGAACACTGAAGCTTTCTTT
- TRBJ2-2 TRBV5-1 - CASSLLDPGRRELFF TGCGCCAGCAGCTTATTAGATCCGGGTCGCCGGGAGCTGTTTTTT
- TRBJ2-2 TRBV27 - CASSWTRGIGELFF TGTGCCAGCAGTTGGACACGGGGGATCGGGGAGCTGTTTTTT
TRBD2 TRBJ2-1 TRBV29-1 - CSAGTSGSYEQFF TGCAGCGCCGGGACTAGCGGGAGCTATGAGCAGTTCTTC
- TRBJ2-1 TRBV29-1 - CSVAKRNQQADEQFF TGCAGCGTCGCAAAACGGAACCAACAAGCGGATGAGCAGTTCTTC
- TRBJ2-2 TRBV4-2 - CASSPPGTDTGELFF TGTGCCAGCAGCCCTCCGGGGACGGACACCGGGGAGCTGTTTTTT
TRBD2 TRBJ2-7 TRBV19 - CASSFGLVNEQYF TGTGCCAGTAGTTTTGGACTAGTAAACGAGCAGTACTTC
- TRBJ2-7 TRBV9 - CASSVYGGQVPYEQYF TGTGCCAGCAGTGTTTACGGGGGGCAAGTCCCCTACGAGCAGTACTTC
TRBD2 TRBJ2-7 TRBV28 - CAVVAGANPREQYF TGTGCCGTCGTAGCGGGAGCCAACCCTAGGGAGCAGTACTTC
- TRBJ2-2 TRBV27 - CASSHSQRVNTGELFF TGTGCCAGCAGCCATTCCCAGCGGGTGAACACCGGGGAGCTGTTTTTT
- TRBJ2-1 TRBV2 - CASNGLYDNEQFF TGTGCCAGCAATGGTCTCTACGATAATGAGCAGTTCTTC
- TRBJ2-3 TRBV6-4 - CASSDWDDKGTDTQYF TGTGCCAGCAGTGACTGGGATGATAAGGGTACAGATACGCAGTATTTT
TRBD1 TRBJ2-7 TRBV6-6 - CASWTGSYEQYF TGTGCCAGCTGGACAGGATCCTACGAGCAGTACTTC
- TRBJ1-2 TRBV6-1 - CASSEGEQYGYTF TGTGCCAGCAGTGAGGGGGAGCAATATGGCTACACCTTC
- TRBJ2-7 TRBV3-1/TRBV3-2 - CASSQEGLDSYEQYF TGTGCCAGCAGCCAAGAGGGACTCGACTCCTACGAGCAGTACTTC
TRBD2 TRBJ2-2 TRBV3-1/TRBV3-2 - CASSQELAGDTGELFF TGTGCCAGCAGCCAGGAACTAGCGGGAGACACCGGGGAGCTGTTTTTT
- TRBJ2-1 TRBV7-2 - CASSLTLGGSGYNEQFF TGTGCCAGCAGCTTAACTCTTGGGGGGTCGGGATACAATGAGCAGTTCTTC
- TRBJ2-2 TRBV10-1 - CASSAGNGELFF TGCGCCAGCAGTGCCGGTAACGGGGAGCTGTTTTTT
- TRBJ2-2 TRBV28 - CASERTHGELFF TGTGCCAGCGAAAGAACTCACGGGGAGCTGTTTTTT
- TRBJ2-7 TRBV27 once CASKVGNSYEQYF TGTGCCAGCAAGGTAGGGAACTCCTACGAGCAGTACTTC
- TRBJ1-3 TRBV19 - CASRTSGTDTIYF TGTGCCAGTAGAACTTCGGGGACGGACACCATATATTTT
TRBD1 TRBJ1-2 TRBV14 - CASSQVEGIQGASHYGYTF TGTGCCAGCAGCCAGGTCGAGGGGATTCAGGGGGCCTCTCACTATGGCTACACCTTC
- TRBJ2-5 TRBV7-9 - CASSFGYEETQYF TGTGCCAGCAGCTTTGGGTATGAAGAGACCCAGTACTTC
- TRBJ2-7 TRBV11-3 once CASSPSPGPLSDYEQYF TGTGCCAGCAGCCCAAGCCCGGGACCGCTTTCCGACTACGAGCAGTACTTC
TRBD1 TRBJ1-1 TRBV4-1 - CASSQGDRANTEAFF TGCGCCAGCAGCCAGGGGGACAGGGCCAACACTGAAGCTTTCTTT
- TRBJ2-6 TRBV7-9 - CASTRDKSHSGANVLTF TGTGCCAGCACCCGGGACAAGTCCCACTCTGGGGCCAACGTCCTGACTTTC
- TRBJ2-1 TRBV24-1 - CATQDHNEQFF TGTGCCACCCAGGACCACAATGAGCAGTTCTTC
- TRBJ1-1 TRBV5-4 few CASSFWGLPEAFF TGTGCCAGCAGCTTTTGGGGGCTACCTGAAGCTTTCTTT
- TRBJ2-3 TRBV7-6 once CASSMTRNGDTQYF TGTGCCAGCAGCATGACTAGGAACGGAGATACGCAGTATTTT
- TRBJ1-1 TRBV7-9 - CASTRGNTEAFF TGTGCCAGCACCCGGGGTAACACTGAAGCTTTCTTT